This TCR beta chain was captured in a study of blood T cell repertoires in COVID-19. This CDR3 spans 15 amino acids. The germline gives CDR1 LNHDA, CDR2 SQIVND (reference sequence). The V end lost 2 bases, the J end lost 3 bases, and 13 bases lay between the germline ends. This clone was detected only once. Method: immunoSEQ multiplex PCR; TCRdb's copy keeps in-frame clones and lacks some. Of about 200,000 clones in the sample, around nine tenths were seen once. Sequencing was done on a sample of peripheral blood. The genes are TRBV19 and TRBJ1-2, with a possible D match to TRBD1 (6 bases). The sequence came from a man between 18 and 35 years old with active or convalescent COVID-19. Written as DNA, the CDR3 is TGTGCCAGTAGTATATCGCAGGGGCGGGACTATGGCTACACCTTC. Amino acids: CASSISQGRDYGYTF.